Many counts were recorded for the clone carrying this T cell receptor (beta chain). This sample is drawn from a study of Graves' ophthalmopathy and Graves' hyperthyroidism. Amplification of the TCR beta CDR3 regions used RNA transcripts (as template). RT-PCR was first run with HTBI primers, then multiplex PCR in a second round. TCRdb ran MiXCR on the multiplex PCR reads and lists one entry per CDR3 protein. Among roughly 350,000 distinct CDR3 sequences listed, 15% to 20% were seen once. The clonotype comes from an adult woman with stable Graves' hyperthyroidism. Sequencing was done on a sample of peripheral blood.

The CDR3 bases are TGCAGTGGACAGGGGGGTACCGGGGAGCTGTTTTTT. It translates to CSGQGGTGELFF. V is TRBV20-1 and J is TRBJ2-2; 9 bases line up with TRBD1. The junction had 2 bases not matched to a gene; V was cut back by 7 bases and J by 5 bases. The germline V gene encodes CDR1 DFQATT and CDR2 SNEGSKA (reference sequence). The CDR3 totals 12 residues.